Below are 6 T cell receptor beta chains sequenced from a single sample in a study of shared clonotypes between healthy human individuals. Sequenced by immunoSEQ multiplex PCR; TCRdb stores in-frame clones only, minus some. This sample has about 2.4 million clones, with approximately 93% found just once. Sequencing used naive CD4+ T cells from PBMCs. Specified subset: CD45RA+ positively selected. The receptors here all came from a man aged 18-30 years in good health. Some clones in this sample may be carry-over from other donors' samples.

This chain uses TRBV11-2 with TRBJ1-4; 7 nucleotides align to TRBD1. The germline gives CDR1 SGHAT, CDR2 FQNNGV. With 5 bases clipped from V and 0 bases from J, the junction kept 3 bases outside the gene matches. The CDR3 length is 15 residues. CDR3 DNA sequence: TGTGCCAGCAGCCCCGACAGGGCAACTAATGAAAAACTGTTTTTT. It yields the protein CASSPDRATNEKLFF.

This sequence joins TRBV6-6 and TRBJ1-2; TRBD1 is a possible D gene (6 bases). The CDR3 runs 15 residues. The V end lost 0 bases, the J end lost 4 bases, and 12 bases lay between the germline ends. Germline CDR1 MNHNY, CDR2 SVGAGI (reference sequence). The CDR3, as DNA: TGTGCCAGCAGTTACTCCAGGGGAAAGAGCTATGGCTACACCTTC. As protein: CASSYSRGKSYGYTF.

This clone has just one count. The CDR3 nucleotides read TGTGCCAGCAGCCCCTCCCCAAGCGGGAGGGGGGGGCAAGAGACCCAGTACTTC. Its protein product is CASSPSPSGRGGQETQYF. The chain recombines TRBV7-9 with TRBJ2-5, with TRBD2 matching over 10 bases. V shed 5 bases, J shed 2 bases, and the junction held 14 bases outside the gene matches. This CDR3 spans 18 amino acids. CDR1 is SEHNR and CDR2 is FQNEAQ in the germline V gene (reference sequence).

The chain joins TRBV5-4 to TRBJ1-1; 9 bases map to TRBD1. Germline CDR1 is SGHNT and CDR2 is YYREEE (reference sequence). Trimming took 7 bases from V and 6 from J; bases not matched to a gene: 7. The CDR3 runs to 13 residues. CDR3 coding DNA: TGTGCCAGCCACCTGGGACAGGGAGCTGAAGCTTTCTTT. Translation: CASHLGQGAEAFF.

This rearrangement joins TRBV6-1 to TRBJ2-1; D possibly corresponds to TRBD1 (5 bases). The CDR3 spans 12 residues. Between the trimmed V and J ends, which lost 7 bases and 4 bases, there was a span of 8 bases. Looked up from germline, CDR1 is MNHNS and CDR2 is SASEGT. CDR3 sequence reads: CASTTVYNEQFF. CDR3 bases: TGTGCCAGCACGACAGTTTACAATGAGCAGTTCTTC.

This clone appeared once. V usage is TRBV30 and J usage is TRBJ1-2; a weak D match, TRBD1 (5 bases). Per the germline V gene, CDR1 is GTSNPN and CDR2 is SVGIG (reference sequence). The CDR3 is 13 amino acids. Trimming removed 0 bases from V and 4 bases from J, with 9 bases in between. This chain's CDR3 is CAWSVGGVYGYTF. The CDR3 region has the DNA TGTGCCTGGAGTGTGGGAGGGGTCTATGGCTACACCTTC.